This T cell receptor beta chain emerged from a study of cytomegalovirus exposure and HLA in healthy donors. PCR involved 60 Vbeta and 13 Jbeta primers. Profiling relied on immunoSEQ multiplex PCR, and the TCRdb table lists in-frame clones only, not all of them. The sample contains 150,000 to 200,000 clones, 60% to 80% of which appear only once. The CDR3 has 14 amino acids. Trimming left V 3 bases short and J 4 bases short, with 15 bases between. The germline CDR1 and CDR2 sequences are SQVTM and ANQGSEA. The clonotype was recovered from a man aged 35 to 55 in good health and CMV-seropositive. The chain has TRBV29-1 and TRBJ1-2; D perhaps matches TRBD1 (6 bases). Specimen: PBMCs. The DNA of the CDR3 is TGCAGCGTTGAGGCGGCAGGGGCTACCTATGGCTACACCTTC. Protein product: CSVEAAGATYGYTF. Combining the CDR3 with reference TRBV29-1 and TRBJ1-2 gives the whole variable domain SAVISQKPSRDICQRGTSLTIQCQVDSQVTMMFWYRQQPGQSLTLIATANQGSEATYESGFVIDKFPISRPNLTFSTLTVSNMSPEDSSIYLCSVEAAGATYGYTFGSGTRLTVV.